Listed here are 29 T cell receptor beta chains from one sample, sequenced in a study of blood T cells in healthy people across ages. Next came a second PCR, run for about 7 to 12 cycles, which used a sample-barcoded 5' primer along with a J-beta primer mix. One entry per CDR3 protein, called by TCRdb with MiXCR from the 5' RACE reads. The table has about 1.5 million distinct CDR3 sequences, roughly 43% seen once. The sample was blood. The source is a woman aged 18 to 35 in good health.

The V gene is TRBV19, the J gene TRBJ2-7; the D gene is possibly TRBD2 (5 bases). V lost 7 bases and J 7 bases, leaving 23 bases between the germline ends. Germline-derived CDR1 and CDR2 are LNHDA and SQIVND (reference sequence). This CDR3 has 15 residues. The CDR3 loop is CASTPTGNVWNEQYF. CDR3 bases: TGTGCCAGTACCCCTACGGGGAATGTGTGGAATGAGCAGTACTTC. Combining the CDR3 with reference TRBV19 and TRBJ2-7 gives the whole variable domain DGGITQSPKYLFRKEGQNVTLSCEQNLNHDAMYWYRQDPGQGLRLIYYSQIVNDFQKGDIAEGYSVSREKKESFPLTVTSAQKNPTAFYLCASTPTGNVWNEQYFGPGTRLTVT.

This clonotype has only a few counts. The gene calls are TRBV20-1 and TRBJ1-1, with 10 positions matching TRBD1. This CDR3 has 13 amino acids. CDR1 DFQATT and CDR2 SNEGSKA come from the germline V gene (reference sequence). Trimming cost V 2 bases and J 8 bases; bases outside gene matches: 5. The CDR3 bases are TGCAGTGCTAGACCCCCGGGACAGGGGGAAGCTTTCTTT. Encoded protein: CSARPPGQGEAFF.

The V gene is TRBV20-1, the J gene TRBJ1-2; D remains ambiguous. The CDR3 length is 13 residues. CDR1 DFQATT and CDR2 SNEGSKA come from the germline V gene (reference sequence). Trimming pared 0 bases from V and 6 bases from J, leaving 11 bases between. CDR3 sequence (DNA): TGCAGTGCTAGAGATTTCACAGACGATGGCTACACCTTC. Protein: CSARDFTDDGYTF.

The chain recombines TRBV4-3 with TRBJ1-4, with 8 bases aligning to TRBD1. Germline values: CDR1 LGHNA, CDR2 YSLEER. The CDR3 totals 14 residues. V was clipped by 1 base and J by 6 bases; unmatched bases: 1. CDR3 coding DNA: TGCGCCAGCAGCCAAGCCAGGGGGCATGAAAAACTGTTTTTT. Protein sequence: CASSQARGHEKLFF.

The chain recombines TRBV12-5 with TRBJ1-5; a possible D gene is TRBD1 (6 bases). This CDR3 comprises 18 residues. Germline V lookup: CDR1 LGHNT, CDR2 FRNRAP. Trimming removed 1 base from V and 3 bases from J, with 19 bases in between. The CDR3 sequence: CASGLEILRDTFNQPQHF. CDR3 in DNA: TGTGCTAGTGGTTTGGAAATCCTTCGGGACACCTTCAATCAGCCCCAGCATTTT.

This chain links TRBV20-1 with TRBJ1-2; TRBD1 agrees at 10 bases. Per the germline V gene, CDR1 is DFQATT and CDR2 is SNEGSKA (reference sequence). This CDR3 is 15 amino acids long. V was pared by 6 bases and J by 3 bases, with 10 bases of the junction left unmatched. DNA for the CDR3: TGCAGTGCACAGGGGGCTGGGACAGGGGACTATGGCTACACCTTC. Translating gives CSAQGAGTGDYGYTF.

This clonotype was detected ten times or more. The chain combines TRBV12-3 or TRBV12-4 with TRBJ1-2; weak D call: TRBD1 (6 bases). The CDR3 sequence is 14 residues long. The V gene lost 3 bases and the J gene lost 2 bases, with 10 bases spanning the gap. The DNA for the CDR3 is TGTGCCAGCAGTTTTGGTGGGGGCAACTATGGCTACACCTTC. Translation gives CASSFGGGNYGYTF.

The chain has TRBV30 and TRBJ2-3; D is ambiguous. V was clipped by 1 base and J by 4 bases, with 15 bases between them. This CDR3 spans 15 amino acids. Germline CDR1 GTSNPN, CDR2 SVGIG (reference sequence). CDR3: CAWSGPPLRADTQYF. The CDR3 region has the DNA TGTGCCTGGAGTGGTCCGCCGCTGCGTGCAGATACGCAGTATTTT.

This clonotype appeared a single time. The rearrangement links TRBV5-1 to TRBJ2-7; the D gene is possibly TRBD2 (5 bases). The end of the DNA fits TRBJ2-5 better, so the J call may be wrong. This CDR3 contains 13 residues. The germline CDR1 and CDR2 sequences are SGHRS and YFSETQ. CDR3 DNA sequence: TGCGCCAGCAGGATAGTGGGAGCCGAGACCCAGTACTTC. This sequence encodes CASRIVGAETQYF.

This clonotype was picked up one time. This chain connects TRBV5-1 to TRBJ1-1; D might be TRBD1 (6 bases). Germline V gives CDR1 SGHRS, CDR2 YFSETQ. This CDR3 has 16 residues. V was shortened by 4 bases and J by 0 bases, with 16 bases between the two germline ends. Here the CDR3 DNA reads TGCGCCAGCAGCCTACAGGGATACGACCTGAACACTGAAGCTTTCTTT. Translating it yields CASSLQGYDLNTEAFF.

This chain connects TRBV14 to TRBJ1-1, with TRBD1 identical over 7 bases. Germline V gene lookup returns CDR1 SGHDN and CDR2 FVKESK. The length of the CDR3 is 19 residues. Trimming at V came to 3 bases and at J to 4 bases, leaving 20 bases not matched to a gene. Here the CDR3 reads CASSQGAGGSRIVCTEAFF. The DNA of the CDR3 is TGTGCCAGCAGCCAGGGTGCAGGGGGTTCTAGGATTGTGTGCACTGAAGCTTTCTTT.

The chain is built from TRBV5-4 and TRBJ2-1, with 10 positions matching TRBD2. V shed 1 base, J shed 4 bases, and the junction held 2 bases outside the gene matches. The CDR3 consists of 15 residues. Germline V gene sequence: CDR1 SGHNT, CDR2 YYREEE (reference sequence). DNA for the CDR3: TGTGCCAGCAGCTTGAAGCGGGGGGGTTACAATGAGCAGTTCTTC. Translated: CASSLKRGGYNEQFF.

The chain recombines TRBV7-2 with TRBJ2-5; 11 bases match TRBD1. Germline CDR1 and CDR2: SGHTA and FQGNSA. V lost 2 bases and J lost 5; bases outside the gene matches: 10. The CDR3 has 17 residues. The CDR3 DNA is TGTGCCAGCAGCTTAAGAGATGGGACAGGGGGAAGGGAGACCCAGTACTTC. Protein: CASSLRDGTGGRETQYF.

This clonotype was detected a few times. This chain links TRBV12-3 or TRBV12-4 with TRBJ1-1, with a tentative D call TRBD1 (5 bases). V was pared by 0 bases and J by 7 bases, with 9 bases between. The CDR3 totals 13 residues. CDR3 in DNA: TGTGCCAGCAGTTTAGCCAGGGCGGGTGAAGCTTTCTTT. This encodes CASSLARAGEAFF.

V gene TRBV6-1 combines with J gene TRBJ1-6; tentatively, D is TRBD1 (5 bases). Deletions cut 7 bases from V and 6 bases from J, with 16 bases between. The CDR3 totals 15 residues. Germline-derived CDR1 and CDR2 are MNHNS and SASEGT. The CDR3 region is CASTVPDNINSPLHF. The CDR3, as DNA: TGTGCCAGCACTGTACCGGACAATATTAATTCACCCCTCCACTTT.

This clonotype was picked up a small number of times. The chain joins TRBV6-4 to TRBJ1-1, with D hard to call. V lost 0 bases, J lost 2 bases, and 4 bases lay in between. The CDR3 extends over 13 amino acids. Per the germline V gene, CDR1 is MRHNA and CDR2 is SNTAGT. CDR3: CASSDSDNTEAFF. The DNA of the CDR3 is TGTGCCAGCAGTGACTCGGACAACACTGAAGCTTTCTTT.

The chain joins TRBV4-1 to TRBJ2-7, with D tentatively TRBD1 (5 bases). The CDR3 covers 17 residues. Germline V gene sequence: CDR1 MGHRA, CDR2 YSYEKL. The V end was cut by 0 bases, the J end by 0 bases, with 15 bases between. The CDR3 nucleotides are TGCGCCAGCAGCCAAGATCGGTTACAGGCAAGCTCCTACGAGCAGTACTTC. Translated, it gives CASSQDRLQASSYEQYF.

The rearrangement uses TRBV7-2 and TRBJ2-7; D is perhaps TRBD1 (6 bases). The CDR3 is 14 residues long. CDR1 and CDR2 (germline): SGHTA, FQGNSA. Between the trimmed V and J ends, which lost 5 bases and 4 bases, there was a span of 15 bases. This CDR3 is CASSIQDRRYEQYF. The CDR3, as DNA: TGTGCCAGCAGCATACAGGACAGACGTTACGAGCAGTACTTC.

J is TRBJ1-4 and V is TRBV18; D is possibly TRBD1 (5 bases). This CDR3 spans 14 amino acids. V lost 1 base and J 15 bases, leaving 18 bases between the germline ends. The germline V gene encodes CDR1 KGHSH and CDR2 LQKENI. CDR3 nucleotide sequence: TGTGCCAGCTCACCACGGGGCCTAAACCACGGGGTGTTTTTT. Its translation is CASSPRGLNHGVFF.

This clonotype occurred a few times. The chain is built from TRBV20-1 and TRBJ1-2, with D possibly TRBD1 on 5 matching bases. From germline, CDR1 is DFQATT and CDR2 SNEGSKA (reference sequence). The CDR3 is made up of 12 amino acids. V dropped 5 bases and J dropped 2 bases, with 9 bases sitting between them. CDR3 DNA: TGCAGTGCTCCCCCAGGGAACTATGGCTACACCTTC. Translation gives CSAPPGNYGYTF.

This clonotype was detected a few times. V gene TRBV4-1 combines with J gene TRBJ2-7; 9 nucleotides match TRBD1. Germline V gives CDR1 MGHRA, CDR2 YSYEKL. Trimming removed 3 bases from V and 3 bases from J; junction bases left unmatched: 3. This CDR3 spans 14 amino acids. In DNA, the CDR3 is TGCGCCAGCAGCCAGATGACAGGGGGCTACGAGCAGTACTTC. This sequence encodes CASSQMTGGYEQYF.

This clonotype was observed a few times. This rearrangement joins TRBV27 to TRBJ2-2, with D possibly being TRBD1 (6 bases). The CDR3 spans 18 residues. Germline V gene data show CDR1 as MNHEY and CDR2 as SMNVEV (reference sequence). The V end lost 0 bases, the J end lost 0 bases, and 14 bases lay between the germline ends. CDR3 protein: CASSLSGTQFANTGELFF. DNA of the CDR3: TGTGCCAGCAGTTTATCCGGGACACAGTTCGCGAACACCGGGGAGCTGTTTTTT.

The rearrangement joins TRBV18 to TRBJ2-5, with 9 bases aligning to TRBD2. The length of the CDR3 is 19 residues. The germline V gene has CDR1 KGHSH and CDR2 LQKENI. Germline trimming cut 2 bases from V and 11 bases from J; bases unmatched to any gene: 24. The DNA of the CDR3 is TGTGCCAGCTCACCAGTATTCTTGCGGGAGGGCCGCTCGCTCGATGAGCAGTACTTC. Its translation is CASSPVFLREGRSLDEQYF.

The chain uses TRBV11-2 and TRBJ2-3; D gene unclear. The germline V gene encodes CDR1 SGHAT and CDR2 FQNNGV. This CDR3 is built from 15 residues. Trimming took off 5 bases at V and 2 bases at J, with 14 bases between the two ends. CDR3 coding DNA: TGTGCCAGCAGCCGGATAAAAACGCTCACAGATACGCAGTATTTT. Encoded protein: CASSRIKTLTDTQYF. The full variable domain, rest sourced from reference TRBV11-2 and TRBJ2-3, is EAGVAQSPRYKIIEKRQSVAFWCNPISGHATLYWYQQILGQGPKLLIQFQNNGVVDDSQLPKDRFSAERLKGVDSTLKIQPAKLEDSAVYLCASSRIKTLTDTQYFGPGTRLTVL.

A few counts support this clonotype. The rearrangement links TRBV24-1 to TRBJ2-1, with a possible D match to TRBD1 (6 bases). Trimming left V 4 bases short and J 9 bases short, with 12 bases between. The V gene's germline CDR1 is KGHDR and CDR2 SFDVKD. The CDR3 covers 13 residues. The DNA of the CDR3 is TGTGCCACCAGTGAACTACAGGGAAGTGAGCAGTTCTTC. It codes for CATSELQGSEQFF.

The V call is TRBV20-1, the J call TRBJ2-7, with TRBD2 identical over 12 bases. This CDR3 is 15 amino acids long. Germline V gives CDR1 DFQATT, CDR2 SNEGSKA (reference sequence). V shed 1 base and J 6 bases; nucleotides not matched to a gene: 7. The CDR3 DNA sequence: TGCAGTGCTAGAGGGACTAGCGGGGACCGCAGCGAGCAGTACTTC. It translates to CSARGTSGDRSEQYF.

The rearrangement uses TRBV24-1 and TRBJ2-3, with a weak D call TRBD2 (6 bases). V shed 5 bases and J shed 0 bases, with 17 bases lying between them. The germline V gene has CDR1 KGHDR and CDR2 SFDVKD. This CDR3 comprises 17 residues. CDR3 loop: CATSGSHSGLSTDTQYF. CDR3 nucleotides: TGTGCCACCAGTGGATCTCATAGCGGTCTTAGCACAGATACGCAGTATTTT.

In its sample, this clonotype was seen once. The chain combines TRBV29-1 with TRBJ2-3; the D gene is possibly TRBD2 (6 bases). Germline V gene lookup returns CDR1 SQVTM and CDR2 ANQGSEA. V was clipped by 8 bases and J by 2 bases, with 14 bases between them. There are 13 residues in the CDR3. The CDR3 reads CSPRRLVTDTQYF. DNA for the CDR3: TGCAGCCCTCGCCGACTAGTCACAGATACGCAGTATTTT.

This clonotype was counted a few times. The rearrangement uses TRBV6-6 and TRBJ1-5, with unresolved D. Germline-derived CDR1 and CDR2 are MNHNY and SVGAGI (reference sequence). Trimming took 5 bases from V and 1 from J, leaving 9 bases between them. The CDR3 covers 14 residues. CDR3 amino acids: CASSPHLSNQPQHF. The CDR3 nucleotides are TGTGCCAGCAGTCCGCATCTGAGCAATCAGCCCCAGCATTTT.